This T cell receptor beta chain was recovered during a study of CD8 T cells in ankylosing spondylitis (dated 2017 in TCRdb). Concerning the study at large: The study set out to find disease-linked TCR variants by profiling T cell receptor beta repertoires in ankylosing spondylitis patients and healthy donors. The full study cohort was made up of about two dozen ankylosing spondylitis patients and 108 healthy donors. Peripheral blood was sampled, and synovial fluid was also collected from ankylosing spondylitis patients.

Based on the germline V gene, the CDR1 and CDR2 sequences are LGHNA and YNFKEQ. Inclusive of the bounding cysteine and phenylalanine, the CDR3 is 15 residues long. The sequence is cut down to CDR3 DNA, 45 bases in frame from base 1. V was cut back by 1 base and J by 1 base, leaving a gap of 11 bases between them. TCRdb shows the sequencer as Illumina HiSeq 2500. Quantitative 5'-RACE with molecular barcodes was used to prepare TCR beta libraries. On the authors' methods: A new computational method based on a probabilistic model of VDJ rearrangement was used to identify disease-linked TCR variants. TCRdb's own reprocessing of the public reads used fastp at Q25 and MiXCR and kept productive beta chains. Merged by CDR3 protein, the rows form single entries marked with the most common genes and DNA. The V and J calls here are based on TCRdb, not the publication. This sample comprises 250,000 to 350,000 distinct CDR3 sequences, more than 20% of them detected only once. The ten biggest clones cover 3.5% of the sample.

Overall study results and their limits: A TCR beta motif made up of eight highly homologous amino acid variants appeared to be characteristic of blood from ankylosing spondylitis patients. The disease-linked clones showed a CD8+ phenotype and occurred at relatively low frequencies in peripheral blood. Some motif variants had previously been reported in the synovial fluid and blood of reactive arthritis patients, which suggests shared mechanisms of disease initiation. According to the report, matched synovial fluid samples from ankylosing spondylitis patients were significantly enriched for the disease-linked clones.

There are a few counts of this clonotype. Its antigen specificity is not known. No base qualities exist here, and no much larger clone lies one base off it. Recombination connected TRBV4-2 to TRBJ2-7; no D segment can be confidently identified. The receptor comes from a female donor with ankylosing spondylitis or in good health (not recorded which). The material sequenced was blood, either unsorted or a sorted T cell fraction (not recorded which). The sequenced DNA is TGTGCCAGCAGCCAAGCGACGCGGTCTTCCTACGAGCAGTACTTC. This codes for CASSQATRSSYEQYF.